Sequencing of this T cell receptor beta chain was carried out in a study of blood T cell repertoires in COVID-19. Per the authors' pipeline: Amplification with reference gene primers provided the estimates of nucleated cell counts. Some clones are missing from TCRdb's copy, which holds only in-frame ones; the method was immunoSEQ multiplex PCR. The DNA was the basis for D and trimming; V, J and clone size are from that table. The table includes 85,000 to 120,000 clones, about 80% detected once. Trimming removed 3 bases from V and 10 bases from J, with 10 bases in between. From germline, CDR1 is MNHEY and CDR2 SMNVEV (reference sequence). CDR3 size: 13 residues.

This TCR was sampled from a woman aged 55-75 years with acute or convalescent COVID-19. Source material: peripheral blood. The rearrangement links TRBV27 to TRBJ1-6; D is ambiguous. The DNA for the CDR3 is TGTGCCAGCAGTTTCGGGGTTAGATCACCCCTCCACTTT. Its protein is CASSFGVRSPLHF.